The T cell receptor beta chain under discussion was sequenced for a study of OX40 agonist ivuxolimab in advanced cancers. The CDR3 runs 13 residues. Germline loops: CDR1 MNHEY, CDR2 SMNVEV (reference sequence). Trimming shortened V by 5 bases and J by 6 bases, and 10 bases separated the two germline ends. Regarding this clone: What it binds is unknown.

Some clones are missing from TCRdb's copy, which holds only in-frame ones; the method was immunoSEQ multiplex PCR. Of 47,000 or so clones in the sample, around 90% were seen once. Overall study findings and caveats: More expanded clones were seen, on average, in CD8+ T cells than in CD4+.

The chain has TRBV27 and TRBJ2-2; D gene unclear. Sequences were derived from CD4+ or CD8+ T cells sorted from blood, sampled in a trial of the OX40 agonist ivuxolimab. This sequence originates from an adult with an advanced solid tumor such as melanoma, head and neck, liver or kidney cancer. The CDR3 here is CASSQGGAGELFF. The CDR3, as DNA: TGTGCCAGCAGTCAAGGTGGGGCCGGGGAGCTGTTTTTT.